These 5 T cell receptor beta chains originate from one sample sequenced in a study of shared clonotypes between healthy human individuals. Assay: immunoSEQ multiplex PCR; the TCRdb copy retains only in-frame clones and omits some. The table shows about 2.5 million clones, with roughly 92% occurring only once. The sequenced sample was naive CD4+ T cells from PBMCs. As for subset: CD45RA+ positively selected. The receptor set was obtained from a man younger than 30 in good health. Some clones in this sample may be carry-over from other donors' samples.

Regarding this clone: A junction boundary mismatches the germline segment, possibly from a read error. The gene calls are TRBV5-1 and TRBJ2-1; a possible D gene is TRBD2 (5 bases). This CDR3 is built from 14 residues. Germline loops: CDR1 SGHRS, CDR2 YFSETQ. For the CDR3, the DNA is TGCGCCGGCAGCTTGGGGAGCTCCTACAATGAGCAGTTCTTC. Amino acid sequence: CAGSLGSSYNEQFF.

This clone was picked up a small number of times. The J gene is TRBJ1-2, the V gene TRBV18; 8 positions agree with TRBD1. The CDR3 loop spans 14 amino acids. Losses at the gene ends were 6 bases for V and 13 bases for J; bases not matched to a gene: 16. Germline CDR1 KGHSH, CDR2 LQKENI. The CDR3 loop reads CASSPMTGASLSTF. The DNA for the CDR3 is TGTGCCAGCTCTCCTATGACAGGGGCGAGTCTCTCCACCTTC.

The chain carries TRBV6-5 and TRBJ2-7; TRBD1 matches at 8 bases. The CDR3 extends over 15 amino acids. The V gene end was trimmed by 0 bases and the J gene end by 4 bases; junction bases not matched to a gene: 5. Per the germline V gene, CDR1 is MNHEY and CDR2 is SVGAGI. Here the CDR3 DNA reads TGTGCCAGCAGTTACTCTCCCAGGGGGCTATACGAGCAGTACTTC. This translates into CASSYSPRGLYEQYF.

Written as DNA, the CDR3 is TGTGCCAGCAACCCCGGGACAGGGAATGAGCAGTTCTTC. It translates to CASNPGTGNEQFF. The rearrangement joins TRBV2 to TRBJ2-1, with TRBD1 matching 9 bases. CDR3 length: 13 residues. Germline CDR1 SNHLY, CDR2 FYNNEI. The J segment lost 7 bases and the V segment lost 7 bases, leaving 5 bases of the junction unmatched.

CDR3 protein: CASSLGPETQYF. The CDR3 DNA sequence: TGTGCCAGCAGCCTGGGTCCGGAGACCCAGTACTTC. The chain links TRBV6-5 to TRBJ2-5; unclear D gene. The ends were cut back, 6 bases at V and 5 bases at J, with 10 bases in the middle. The CDR3 is 12 residues long. Per the germline V gene, CDR1 is MNHEY and CDR2 is SVGAGI.